The next 32 T cell receptor beta chains were all read from a single sample in a study of OX40 agonist ivuxolimab in advanced cancers. Library preparation used the immunoSEQ multiplex PCR assay. Entries here come from immuneACCESS through TCRdb and include only in-frame sequences with V and J called. Some clones fail to appear in such tables; in the studies checked, an unresolved V gene covers under half of the shortfall, and the cause of the remainder is unknown. The sample table records roughly 15,000 clones; 80% to 90% of these occur just once. The biggest ten clones account for less than 45% of the sample. The sequences come from CD4+ or CD8+ T cells sorted from blood, collected in a trial of the OX40 agonist ivuxolimab. Receptors originate from an adult with an advanced solid tumor such as melanoma, head and neck, liver or kidney cancer.

The chain employs TRBV19 and TRBJ1-1, with D tentatively TRBD1 (5 bases). This CDR3 has 13 amino acids. Deletions cut 5 bases from V and 1 base from J, with 8 bases between. Per germline, CDR1 LNHDA and CDR2 SQIVND (reference sequence). The chain's CDR3 is CASSLGGNTEAFF. The CDR3 region has the DNA TGTGCCAGTAGTTTGGGGGGGAACACTGAAGCTTTCTTT. Variable domain in full (rest from reference TRBV19 and TRBJ1-1): DGGITQSPKYLFRKEGQNVTLSCEQNLNHDAMYWYRQDPGQGLRLIYYSQIVNDFQKGDIAEGYSVSREKKESFPLTVTSAQKNPTAFYLCASSLGGNTEAFFGQGTRLTVV.

The rearrangement uses TRBV7-9 and TRBJ2-1; no clear D gene. Germline assignment: CDR1 SEHNR and CDR2 FQNEAQ (reference sequence). V was shortened by 3 bases and J by 4 bases, with 7 bases between the two germline ends. The CDR3 is made up of 13 amino acids. The CDR3 loop reads CASSLSVYNEQFF. The CDR3 nucleotides read TGTGCCAGCAGCTTGTCAGTGTACAATGAGCAGTTCTTC. The full variable domain, with the rest looked up from reference TRBV7-9 and TRBJ2-1, is DTGVSQNPRHKITKRGQNVTFRCDPISEHNRLYWYRQTLGQGPEFLTYFQNEAQLEKSRLLSDRFSAERPKGSFSTLEIQRTEQGDSAMYLCASSLSVYNEQFFGPGTRLTVL.

The chain links TRBV4-3 to TRBJ2-2; the D is unclear. V was pared by 4 bases and J by 0 bases, with 3 bases between. Germline V gene data show CDR1 as LGHNA and CDR2 as YSLEER. CDR3 length: 13 amino acids. For the CDR3, the DNA is TGCGCCAGCAGCCCCCCGAACACCGGGGAGCTGTTTTTT. This encodes CASSPPNTGELFF.

This chain connects TRBV10-3 to TRBJ1-1; 10 bases map to TRBD1. With 10 bases clipped from V and 5 bases from J, the junction kept 10 bases outside the gene matches. The CDR3 is 14 residues long. CDR1 ENHRY and CDR2 SYGVKD come from the germline V gene. CDR3 protein: CATKTGGDSTEAFF. CDR3 nucleotide sequence: TGTGCCACAAAGACAGGGGGCGATAGTACTGAAGCTTTCTTT.

This chain joins TRBV7-2 and TRBJ2-3; possible D gene TRBD2, 6 bases. V lost 1 base to trimming and J lost 1 base, with 12 bases between them. Germline V gene sequence: CDR1 SGHTA, CDR2 FQGNSA. The CDR3 runs to 16 residues. CDR3 residues: CASSLVAGTGTDTQYF. The CDR3 region has the DNA TGTGCCAGCAGCTTAGTGGCGGGAACCGGCACAGATACGCAGTATTTT.

A single count supports this clone. V and J are TRBV7-9 and TRBJ2-7, with a possible D match to TRBD2 (5 bases). V lost 4 bases and J lost 0, with 16 bases in between. CDR1 is SEHNR and CDR2 is FQNEAQ in the germline V gene (reference sequence). The CDR3 has 16 amino acids. The CDR3 region is CASSSPRRAGSYEQYF. For the CDR3, the DNA is TGTGCCAGCAGCTCCCCACGGCGTGCGGGCTCCTACGAGCAGTACTTC.

The rearrangement links TRBV29-1 to TRBJ1-4; TRBD1 matches 7 bases. Germline V lookup: CDR1 SQVTM, CDR2 ANQGSEA. The junction had 7 bases not matched to a gene; V was cut back by 6 bases and J by 6 bases. The CDR3 covers 13 residues. The CDR3 protein is CSVTGAPDEKLFF. The CDR3 DNA reads as TGCAGCGTAACAGGGGCTCCAGATGAAAAACTGTTTTTT.

The chain is built from TRBV29-1 and TRBJ2-1, with D hard to call. The V gene's germline CDR1 is SQVTM and CDR2 ANQGSEA. The CDR3 covers 14 residues. V lost 7 bases to trimming and J lost 4 bases, with 17 bases between them. CDR3 in amino acids: CSGNLGSQYNEQFF. CDR3 in DNA: TGCAGCGGCAATTTGGGGTCTCAATACAATGAGCAGTTCTTC.

V gene TRBV28 combines with J gene TRBJ1-3; D remains unclear. Germline V CDR1 and CDR2: MDHEN, SYDVKM. V lost 0 bases and J 0 bases, leaving 6 bases between the germline ends. The CDR3 has 15 amino acids. The DNA of the CDR3 is TGTGCCAGCAGTTTATGGGCAGACTCTGGAAACACCATATATTTT. This gives the protein CASSLWADSGNTIYF.

The CDR3 region has the DNA TGTGCCAGCAGCGCCGGGACAGTCGAGGAAAAACTGTTTTTT. This encodes CASSAGTVEEKLFF. This chain uses TRBV9 with TRBJ1-4; 7 bases map to TRBD1. The CDR3 length is 14 residues. Germline CDR1 reads SGDLS; CDR2 reads YYNGEE. After removal of 3 bases from V and 8 bases from J, the junction contained 7 bases not matched to a gene.

The chain employs TRBV4-2 and TRBJ2-3; D ambiguous. The CDR3 covers 15 residues. Trimming shortened V by 1 base and J by 0 bases, and 8 bases separated the two germline ends. Germline-derived CDR1 and CDR2 are LGHNA and YNFKEQ. The CDR3 sequence is CASSQVPGSTDTQYF. The CDR3 DNA reads TGTGCCAGCAGCCAAGTACCGGGTAGCACAGATACGCAGTATTTT.

This chain links TRBV13 with TRBJ2-1; D is possibly TRBD2 (5 bases). Trimming took off 5 bases at V and 5 bases at J, with 10 bases between the two ends. CDR3 length: 13 residues. Germline V gene data show CDR1 as PRHDT and CDR2 as FYEKMQ (reference sequence). Here the CDR3 reads CASSPDGDNEQFF. As DNA, the CDR3 is TGTGCCAGCAGCCCGGACGGGGACAATGAGCAGTTCTTC.

This chain links TRBV28 with TRBJ2-3; 10 nucleotides align to TRBD2. The CDR3 has 18 residues. The V and J ends lost 4 bases and 2 bases, in that order; junction bases with no gene match: 12. Germline CDR1 and CDR2: MDHEN and SYDVKM. As DNA, the CDR3 is TGTGCCAGCAGTTCCACAAAGATAGCGGGAGGATTCACAGATACGCAGTATTTT. It translates to CASSSTKIAGGFTDTQYF.

The V and J genes are TRBV4-3 and TRBJ1-1; D is perhaps TRBD1 (5 bases). Trimming left V 0 bases short and J 1 base short, with 6 bases between. The CDR3 runs to 14 residues. Germline CDR1 and CDR2: LGHNA and YSLEER. The chain's CDR3 is CASSQEGQNTEAFF. CDR3 nucleotides: TGCGCCAGCAGCCAAGAAGGACAGAACACTGAAGCTTTCTTT.

This clone came up a few times. The genes are TRBV7-2 and TRBJ2-7; D unclear. The CDR3 runs to 12 residues. V lost 5 bases, J lost 5 bases, and 10 bases lay in between. The germline V gene has CDR1 SGHTA and CDR2 FQGNSA. The CDR3 sequence is CASSPALNEQYF. CDR3 DNA: TGTGCCAGCAGCCCCGCCCTGAACGAGCAGTACTTC.

This chain joins TRBV2 and TRBJ1-6; D possibly corresponds to TRBD1 (6 bases). V was shortened by 7 bases and J by 5 bases, with 12 bases between the two germline ends. The CDR3 extends over 14 amino acids. The germline CDR1 and CDR2 sequences are SNHLY and FYNNEI. The CDR3 DNA reads as TGTGCCAGCATTACAGGGATGAATAATTCACCCCTCCACTTT. Translating it yields CASITGMNNSPLHF. The full variable domain, completed using reference TRBV2 and TRBJ1-6, is EPEVTQTPSHQVTQMGQEVILRCVPISNHLYFYWYRQILGQKVEFLVSFYNNEISEKSEIFDDQFSVERPDGSNFTLKIRSTKLEDSAMYFCASITGMNNSPLHFGNGTRLTVT.

The genes are TRBV6-5 and TRBJ2-5; weak D call: TRBD2 (6 bases). The CDR3 loop spans 11 amino acids. CDR1 is MNHEY and CDR2 is SVGAGI in the germline V gene. Trimming took 11 bases from V and 4 from J, leaving 11 bases between them. The CDR3 sequence: CAGGIGETQYF. Here the CDR3 DNA reads TGTGCCGGGGGGATAGGAGAGACCCAGTACTTC.

The genes are TRBV6-1 and TRBJ2-7; unclear D gene. V lost 4 bases and J lost 6, with 10 bases in between. This CDR3 has 12 amino acids. Germline V gene sequence: CDR1 MNHNS, CDR2 SASEGT. The CDR3: CASSALQSEQYF. DNA for the CDR3: TGTGCCAGCAGTGCCCTCCAGAGCGAGCAGTACTTC.

The chain is built from TRBV6-1 and TRBJ2-2; 9 nucleotides align to TRBD2. This CDR3 contains 14 residues. Looked up from germline, CDR1 is MNHNS and CDR2 is SASEGT. V lost 5 bases to trimming and J lost 4 bases; unmatched junction nucleotides: 2. The CDR3 DNA sequence: TGTGCCAGCAGTCCGGGACTAGCCACCGGGGAGCTGTTTTTT. This translates into CASSPGLATGELFF.

The rearrangement links TRBV12-5 to TRBJ1-5; D gene ambiguous. Trimming shortened V by 3 bases and J by 0 bases, and 3 bases separated the two germline ends. Germline V CDR1 and CDR2: LGHNT, FRNRAP. This CDR3 contains 13 residues. The CDR3 is CASGFDSNQPQHF. DNA for the CDR3: TGTGCTAGTGGTTTTGATAGCAATCAGCCCCAGCATTTT.

The genes are TRBV2 and TRBJ2-5, with unresolved D. CDR1 and CDR2 (germline): SNHLY, FYNNEI. Trimming left V 3 bases short and J 3 bases short, with 8 bases between. The CDR3 has 13 residues. The CDR3 sequence: CASSETQKETQYF. DNA for the CDR3: TGTGCCAGCAGTGAGACACAGAAAGAGACCCAGTACTTC.

This chain links TRBV6-1 with TRBJ1-2; D not certain. Trimming shortened V by 1 base and J by 7 bases, and 7 bases separated the two germline ends. The length of the CDR3 is 12 residues. CDR1 and CDR2 from the germline V gene are MNHNS and SASEGT. CDR3 bases: TGTGCCAGCAGTGAAGGGTGGGGTGGCTACACCTTC. The encoded protein is CASSEGWGGYTF.

This clone has ten or more counts. This chain uses TRBV25-1 with TRBJ2-7; 7 bases align to TRBD2. J was trimmed by 7 bases and V by 5 bases; bases with no gene match: 11. The CDR3 is made up of 14 amino acids. Germline V gene data show CDR1 as MGHDK and CDR2 as SYGVNS. CDR3 sequence (DNA): TGTGCCAGCAGTCAGCGGGATTACCGAGAGGAGCAGTACTTC. Translation gives CASSQRDYREEQYF.

The chain recombines TRBV9 with TRBJ2-7, with a weak D call TRBD2 (6 bases). Trimming stripped 3 bases from V and 5 bases from J, with 15 bases between. The CDR3 is 14 amino acids. Germline lookup yields CDR1 SGDLS and CDR2 YYNGEE. In DNA form, the CDR3 reads TGTGCCAGCAGCGAAGCGGGCCGTCGAGACGAGCAGTACTTC. It codes for CASSEAGRRDEQYF. The full variable domain, completed using reference TRBV9 and TRBJ2-7, is DSGVTQTPKHLITATGQRVTLRCSPRSGDLSVYWYQQSLDQGLQFLIQYYNGEERAKGNILERFSAQQFPDLHSELNLSSLELGDSALYFCASSEAGRRDEQYFGPGTRLTVT.

V and J are TRBV9 and TRBJ1-2, with TRBD1 identical over 11 bases. The CDR3 extends over 16 amino acids. V lost 3 bases and J lost 5; bases outside the gene matches: 9. The V gene's germline CDR1 is SGDLS and CDR2 YYNGEE. For the CDR3, the DNA is TGTGCCAGCAGCGGAGCCGGGACAGGGGGTATTTATGGCTACACCTTC. Protein sequence: CASSGAGTGGIYGYTF.

The chain recombines TRBV12-5 with TRBJ2-7; 8 bases are a match to TRBD1. The V gene end was trimmed by 5 bases and the J gene end by 7 bases; junction bases not matched to a gene: 13. The CDR3 is 15 residues long. The germline V gene encodes CDR1 LGHNT and CDR2 FRNRAP. CDR3 protein: CASGQLQGAPWEQYF. In DNA, the CDR3 is TGTGCTAGTGGTCAGCTGCAGGGGGCCCCGTGGGAGCAGTACTTC.

The chain uses TRBV28 and TRBJ2-1, with TRBD2 matching over 12 bases. Germline V gives CDR1 MDHEN, CDR2 SYDVKM. Germline trimming cut 8 bases from V and 8 bases from J; bases unmatched to any gene: 13. The CDR3 extends over 16 amino acids. The CDR3 loop is CASYTRLAGGPDEQFF. DNA for the CDR3: TGTGCCAGCTACACACGCCTAGCGGGAGGGCCGGATGAGCAGTTCTTC.

The chain uses TRBV27 and TRBJ1-3; perhaps TRBD1 as D (6 bases). The germline V and J ends were trimmed by 6 bases and 4 bases, with 13 bases remaining between them. CDR3 length equals 14 residues. The germline gives CDR1 MNHEY, CDR2 SMNVEV (reference sequence). CDR3 amino acids: CASRPAGTGNTIYF. The CDR3 DNA reads as TGTGCCAGCAGGCCGGCCGGGACAGGAAACACCATATATTTT.

The chain employs TRBV7-6 and TRBJ2-5; the match to TRBD1 covers 7 bases. After removal of 3 bases from V and 1 base from J, the junction contained 11 bases not matched to a gene. The CDR3 loop spans 17 amino acids. The germline gives CDR1 SGHVS, CDR2 FNYEAQ. This chain's CDR3 is CASSFLGDRDTQETQYF. In nucleotides, the CDR3 is TGTGCCAGCAGCTTTTTAGGCGACAGGGATACCCAAGAGACCCAGTACTTC.

This sequence joins TRBV27 and TRBJ1-4; D possibly corresponds to TRBD1 (5 bases). V lost 2 bases and J 4 bases, leaving 11 bases between the germline ends. The CDR3 is 15 residues long. The germline gives CDR1 MNHEY, CDR2 SMNVEV (reference sequence). This chain's CDR3 is CASSLGGGSNEKLFF. The CDR3 nucleotides are TGTGCCAGCAGTTTAGGGGGGGGGAGTAATGAAAAACTGTTTTTT. The full variable domain, in which reference TRBV27 and TRBJ1-4 provide the parts outside the CDR3, is EAQVTQNPRYLITVTGKKLTVTCSQNMNHEYMSWYRQDPGLGLRQIYYSMNVEVTDKGDVPEGYKVSRKEKRNFPLILESPSPNQTSLYFCASSLGGGSNEKLFFGSGTQLSVL.

J is TRBJ2-4 and V is TRBV18; no clear D. V lost 3 bases, J lost 10 bases, and 13 bases lay in between. The length of the CDR3 is 13 residues. Germline lookup yields CDR1 KGHSH and CDR2 LQKENI. The CDR3 bases are TGTGCCAGCTCACCGGGAAGCCTAGAAATTCAGTACTTC. Translated: CASSPGSLEIQYF.

This clone came up once. The chain employs TRBV27 and TRBJ2-7; TRBD2 agrees at 7 bases. The CDR3 runs 13 residues. Trimming removed 4 bases from V and 5 bases from J; junction bases left unmatched: 5. Germline V gene lookup returns CDR1 MNHEY and CDR2 SMNVEV (reference sequence). CDR3 region: CASSYAGVDEQYF. The CDR3 DNA reads as TGTGCCAGCAGTTACGCGGGAGTCGACGAGCAGTACTTC.